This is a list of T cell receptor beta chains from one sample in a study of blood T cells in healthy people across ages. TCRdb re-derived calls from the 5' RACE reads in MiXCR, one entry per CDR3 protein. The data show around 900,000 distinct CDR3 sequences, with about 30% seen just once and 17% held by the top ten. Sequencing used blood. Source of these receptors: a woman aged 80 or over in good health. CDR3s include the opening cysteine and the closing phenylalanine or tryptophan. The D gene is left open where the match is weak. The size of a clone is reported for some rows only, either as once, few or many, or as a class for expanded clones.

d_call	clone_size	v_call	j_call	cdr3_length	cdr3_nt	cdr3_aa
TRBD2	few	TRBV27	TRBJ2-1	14	TGTGCCAGCAGTTTTCGGCTAGCGGGGGGTCAGCAGTTCTTC	CASSFRLAGGQQFF
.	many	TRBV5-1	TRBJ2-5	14	TGCGCCAGCAGCTTAGGACAGTTTAAAGAGACCCAGTACTTC	CASSLGQFKETQYF
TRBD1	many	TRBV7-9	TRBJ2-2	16	TGTGCCAGCAGCTTCGGGGACAGGGACTACACCGGGGAGCTGTTTTTT	CASSFGDRDYTGELFF
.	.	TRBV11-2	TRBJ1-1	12	TGTGCCGGCAGCTTGAGTTCCTTTGAAGCTTTCTTT	CAGSLSSFEAFF
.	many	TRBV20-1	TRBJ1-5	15	TGCAGTGCTAGTGGAGCTGATTATAGCAATCAGCCCCAGCATTTT	CSASGADYSNQPQHF
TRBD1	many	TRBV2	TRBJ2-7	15	TGTGCCAGCAGTCCGCGACAGGGGGACTTATCCGAGCAGTACTTC	CASSPRQGDLSEQYF
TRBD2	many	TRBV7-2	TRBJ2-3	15	TGTGCCAGCAGTCTCAGCGGGGGGGCACCAGATACGCAGTATTTT	CASSLSGGAPDTQYF
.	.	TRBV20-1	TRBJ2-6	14	TGCAGTGCTAGGGGGGGGTTGGGGGCCAACGTCCGGACTTTC	CSARGGLGANVRTF
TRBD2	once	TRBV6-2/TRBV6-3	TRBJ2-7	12	TGTGCCAGCGGCCCGGGGGGACTCGAGCAGTACTTC	CASGPGGLEQYF
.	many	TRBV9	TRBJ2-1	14	TGTGCCAGCAGCGGAGGCCATACAAGGGATGAGCAGTTCTTC	CASSGGHTRDEQFF
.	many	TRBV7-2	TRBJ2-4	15	TGTGCCAGCAGCTTAGTTTCCGGGTTCAAAAACATTCAGTACTTC	CASSLVSGFKNIQYF
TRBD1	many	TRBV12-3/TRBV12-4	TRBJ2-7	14	TGTGCCAGCAGTAAACGAGAGACAGGGTACGAGCAGTACTTC	CASSKRETGYEQYF
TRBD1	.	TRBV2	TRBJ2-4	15	TGTGCCAGCAGTGGACAGGGGGCTGCCAAAAACATTCAGTACTTC	CASSGQGAAKNIQYF
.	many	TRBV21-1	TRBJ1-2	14	TGTGCCAGCAGCAAATATGACAGGGCCTATGGCTACACCTTC	CASSKYDRAYGYTF
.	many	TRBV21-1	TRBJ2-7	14	TGTGCCAGCAGCAAGAGCCAGGCACCCCTCGGGCAGTACTTC	CASSKSQAPLGQYF
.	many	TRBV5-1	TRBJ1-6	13	TGCGCCACCGCCCAGGGTAAAGGTTCACCCCTCCACTTT	CATAQGKGSPLHF
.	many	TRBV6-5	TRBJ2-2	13	TGTGCCAGCAGGATGGGAGGCACCGGGGAGCTGTTTTTT	CASRMGGTGELFF
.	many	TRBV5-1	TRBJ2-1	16	TGCGCCAGCAGCCTCAGACTAATGAGCTCCTACAATGAGCAGTTCTTC	CASSLRLMSSYNEQFF
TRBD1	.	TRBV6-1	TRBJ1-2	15	TGTGCCAGCAGTATAGGACAGGGGACTTCCTATGGCTACACCTTC	CASSIGQGTSYGYTF
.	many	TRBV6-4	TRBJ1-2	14	TGTGCCAGCAGTGAGGACTTTCCCTCAAATGGCTACACCTTC	CASSEDFPSNGYTF
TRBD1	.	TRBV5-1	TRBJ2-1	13	TGCGCCAGCAGCTGGTGGACAGGGAATGAGCAGTTCTTC	CASSWWTGNEQFF
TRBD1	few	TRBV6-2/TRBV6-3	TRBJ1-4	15	TGTGCCAGCGAAACAATCCGAGGGGGCAGTAAAAAACTGTTTTTT	CASETIRGGSKKLFF